The source of this T cell receptor beta chain is a study of response to subunit inactivated influenza vaccine. V gave up 5 bases and J gave up 3 bases, with 14 bases separating them. This CDR3 is built from 14 residues. Germline CDR1 is DFQATT and CDR2 is SNEGSKA (reference sequence). TCRdb independently ran MiXCR on the RT-PCR reads; one entry per CDR3 protein. The sample holds about 780,000 distinct CDR3 sequences, 18% seen once. Study-wide results and caveats: The authors suggested that every seasonal influenza vaccination recruits few new T cells.

This clonotype has more than one count but fewer than ten. The antigen is unknown. Sequencing used PBMCs from blood, obtained about 5 days after vaccination. The chain combines TRBV20-1 with TRBJ2-1; D gene uncertain. This receptor was taken from a man aged 50-59 years who received an inactivated influenza vaccine. The CDR3, as DNA: TGCAGTGCTTACCGGGCCTCTAGCTACAATGAGCAGTTCTTC. This encodes CSAYRASSYNEQFF.